What follows are 8 T cell receptor beta chains derived from one specimen sequenced in a study of blood T cell repertoires in COVID-19. Profiling relied on immunoSEQ multiplex PCR, and the TCRdb table lists in-frame clones only, not all of them. The repertoire holds some 100,000 clones, with 87% as singletons. Sequencing used peripheral blood. The receptor source for this set is a human donor in a cohort sampled during active COVID-19.

This clone was picked up one time. The rearrangement uses TRBV14 and TRBJ2-3; 12 bases align to TRBD2. V gave up 4 bases and J gave up 3 bases; unmatched junction bases: 5. Germline V gives CDR1 SGHDN, CDR2 FVKESK. The CDR3 loop spans 16 amino acids. CDR3 protein: CASSRRLAGATDTQYF. The CDR3 DNA is TGTGCCAGCAGCCGTCGACTAGCGGGAGCGACAGATACGCAGTATTTT.

The chain links TRBV7-3 to TRBJ2-7; no clear D. The germline V gene encodes CDR1 SGHTA and CDR2 FQGTGA. CDR3 size: 15 residues. The V end was cut by 3 bases, the J end by 3 bases, with 15 bases between. The chain's CDR3 is CASSLMADARYEQYF. In DNA, the CDR3 is TGTGCCAGCAGCTTGATGGCAGATGCCCGCTACGAGCAGTACTTC.

The rearrangement links TRBV3-1 (or the pseudogene TRBV3-2) to TRBJ2-5; 8 bases are a match to TRBD1. The CDR3 length is 13 residues. J was trimmed by 5 bases and V by 6 bases; bases with no gene match: 5. The V gene's germline CDR1 is LGHDT and CDR2 YNNKEL (reference sequence). The CDR3 DNA sequence: TGTGCCAGCAGGCAGGGGGCTTGGGAGACCCAGTACTTC. Encoded protein: CASRQGAWETQYF.

This chain joins TRBV9 and TRBJ1-3; D perhaps matches TRBD1 (5 bases). The CDR3 spans 15 residues. The germline gives CDR1 SGDLS, CDR2 YYNGEE. V dropped 0 bases and J dropped 4 bases, with 11 bases sitting between them. The CDR3 reads CASSVDRGRGNTIYF. The CDR3 bases are TGTGCCAGCAGCGTAGATAGGGGCAGGGGAAACACCATATATTTT.

This chain links TRBV5-1 with TRBJ2-5; 8 nucleotides line up with TRBD1. After removal of 4 bases from V and 5 bases from J, the junction contained 7 bases not matched to a gene. In germline, CDR1 is SGHRS, CDR2 YFSETQ. The CDR3 has 14 residues. CDR3 nucleotide sequence: TGCGCCAGCAGCACAAACAGGGGGATGGAGACCCAGTACTTC. It is translated as CASSTNRGMETQYF.

The J gene is TRBJ2-7, the V gene TRBV2, with D perhaps matching TRBD2 (5 bases). CDR3 length: 14 residues. CDR1 and CDR2 (germline): SNHLY, FYNNEI. V was pared by 3 bases and J by 5 bases, with 14 bases between. CDR3 residues: CASSDWQVSDEQYF. CDR3 nucleotide sequence: TGTGCCAGCAGTGATTGGCAGGTTAGCGACGAGCAGTACTTC.

The CDR3 here is CASSLSVVPGYEQYF. CDR3 DNA sequence: TGTGCCAGCAGCCTCTCAGTAGTGCCGGGCTACGAGCAGTACTTC. The rearrangement uses TRBV3-1 (or the pseudogene TRBV3-2) and TRBJ2-7; D gene unclear. Trimming left V 4 bases short and J 3 bases short, with 16 bases between. Germline CDR1 LGHDT, CDR2 YNNKEL (reference sequence). The CDR3 totals 15 residues.

V gene TRBV19 combines with J gene TRBJ2-3; TRBD2 matches 9 bases. This CDR3 contains 15 residues. In germline, CDR1 is LNHDA, CDR2 SQIVND (reference sequence). J was trimmed by 2 bases and V by 5 bases; bases with no gene match: 5. The CDR3 DNA follows: TGTGCCAGTAGTTTGACTAGCGGCGACACAGATACGCAGTATTTT. Translation: CASSLTSGDTDTQYF.